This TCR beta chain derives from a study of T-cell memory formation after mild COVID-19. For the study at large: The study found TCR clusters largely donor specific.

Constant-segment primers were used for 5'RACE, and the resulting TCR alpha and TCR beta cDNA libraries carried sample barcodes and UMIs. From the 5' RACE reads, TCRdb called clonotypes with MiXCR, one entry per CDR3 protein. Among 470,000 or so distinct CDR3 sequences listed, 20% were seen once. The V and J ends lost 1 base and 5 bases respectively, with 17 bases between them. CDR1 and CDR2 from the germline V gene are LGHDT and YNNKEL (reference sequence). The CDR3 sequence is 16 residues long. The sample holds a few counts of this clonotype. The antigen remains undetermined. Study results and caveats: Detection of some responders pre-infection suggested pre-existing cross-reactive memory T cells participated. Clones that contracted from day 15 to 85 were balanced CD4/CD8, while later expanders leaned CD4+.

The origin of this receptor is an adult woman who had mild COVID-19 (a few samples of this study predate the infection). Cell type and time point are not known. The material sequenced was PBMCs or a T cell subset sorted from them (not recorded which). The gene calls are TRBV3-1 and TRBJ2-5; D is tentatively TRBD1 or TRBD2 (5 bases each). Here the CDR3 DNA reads TGTGCCAGCAGCCAAGTCCGAGGGGTAGGTCCGGAGACCCAGTACTTC. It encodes CASSQVRGVGPETQYF.